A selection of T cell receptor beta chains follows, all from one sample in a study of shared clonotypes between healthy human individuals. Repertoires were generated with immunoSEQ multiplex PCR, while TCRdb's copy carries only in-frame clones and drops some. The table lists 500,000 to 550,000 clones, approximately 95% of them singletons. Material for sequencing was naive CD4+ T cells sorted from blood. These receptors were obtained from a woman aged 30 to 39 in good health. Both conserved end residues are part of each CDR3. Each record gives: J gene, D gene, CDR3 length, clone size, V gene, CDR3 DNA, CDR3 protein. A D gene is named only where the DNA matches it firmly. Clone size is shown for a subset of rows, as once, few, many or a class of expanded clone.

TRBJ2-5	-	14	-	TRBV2	TGTGCCAGCTCCAGAGGAGCGAACCAAGAGACCCAGTACTTC	CASSRGANQETQYF
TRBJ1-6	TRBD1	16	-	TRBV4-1	TGCGCCAGCAGCCACCCCATCCGGGACAGGAATTCACCCCTCCACTTT	CASSHPIRDRNSPLHF
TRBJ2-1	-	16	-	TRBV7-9	TGTGCCAGCAGCCACTTACCCATCGGGGCCTACAATGAGCAGTTCTTC	CASSHLPIGAYNEQFF
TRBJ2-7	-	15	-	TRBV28	TGTGCCAGCAGTTCCACGGGCCGGGGTAGCCACGAGCAGTACTTC	CASSSTGRGSHEQYF
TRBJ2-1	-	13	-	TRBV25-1	TGTGCCAGCAGTGAATACGTCGGCACTGAGCAGTTCTTC	CASSEYVGTEQFF
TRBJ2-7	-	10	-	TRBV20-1	TGCAGTGCTTATACCTACGAGCAGTACTTC	CSAYTYEQYF
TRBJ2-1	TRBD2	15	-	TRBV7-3	TGTGCCAGCACCCCGGGAGGAAACTGGGGGAATGAGCAGTTCTTC	CASTPGGNWGNEQFF
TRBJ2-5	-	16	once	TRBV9	TGTGCCAGCAGCGTAGGTGGCACGGTGGGAATAGAGACCCAGTACTTC	CASSVGGTVGIETQYF
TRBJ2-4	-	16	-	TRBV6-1	TGTGCCAGCAGTGGAGAAGGTTGGTGGCAATCCAACATTCAGTACTTC	CASSGEGWWQSNIQYF
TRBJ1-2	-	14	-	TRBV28	TGTGCCAGCAGTTTACGACTTCTAGTGGGAGGCTACACCTTC	CASSLRLLVGGYTF
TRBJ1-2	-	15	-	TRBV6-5	TGTGCCAGCAGTTACAAGGGGCAGGGCAACTATGGCTACACCTTC	CASSYKGQGNYGYTF
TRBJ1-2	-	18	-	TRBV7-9	TGTGCCAGCAGCTTAGTGCCTCGAAGAAGGGATCGGTCTTATGGCTACACCTTC	CASSLVPRRRDRSYGYTF
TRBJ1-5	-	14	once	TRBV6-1	TGTGCCAGCAGTGTGGCAGGGAACAATCAGCCCCAGCATTTT	CASSVAGNNQPQHF
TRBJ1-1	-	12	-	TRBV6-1	TGTGCCAGCCGACATCAGGACACTGAAGCTTTCTTT	CASRHQDTEAFF
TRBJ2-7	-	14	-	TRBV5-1	TGCGCCAGCAGCTTGGCTAGCGCCTCCTACGAGCAGTACTTC	CASSLASASYEQYF
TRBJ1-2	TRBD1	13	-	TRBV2	TGTGCCAGCAGGACAGGGCTTAACTATGGCTACACCTTC	CASRTGLNYGYTF
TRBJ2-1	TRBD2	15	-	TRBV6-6	TGTGCCAGCAGGCCGGGACTAGCGGAGCCCAGTGAGCAGTTCTTC	CASRPGLAEPSEQFF
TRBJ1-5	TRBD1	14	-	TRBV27	TGTGCCAGCAGCCCGGGACAGGGCAATCAGCCCCAGCATTTT	CASSPGQGNQPQHF
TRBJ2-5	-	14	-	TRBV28	TGTGCCAGCAGTTTGGCCGGGTTTCAAGAGACCCAGTACTTC	CASSLAGFQETQYF
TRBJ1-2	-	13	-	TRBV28	TGTGCCAGCAGTTTTCAGGGAATCTATGGCTACACCTTC	CASSFQGIYGYTF
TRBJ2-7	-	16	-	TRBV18	TGTGCCAGCTCACCACCTATCCGCGGCCCGTCCTACGAGCAGTACTTC	CASSPPIRGPSYEQYF
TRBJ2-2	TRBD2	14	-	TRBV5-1	TGCGCCAGCAGCTTGGGACTAGCGTCCGGGGAGCTGTTTTTT	CASSLGLASGELFF
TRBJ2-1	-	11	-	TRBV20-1	TGCAGTGCTAGGAGGGTTAATGAGCAGTTCTTC	CSARRVNEQFF
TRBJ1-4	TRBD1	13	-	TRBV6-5	TGTGCCAGCAGCGGACAGGGAAGGGAAAAACTGTTTTTT	CASSGQGREKLFF
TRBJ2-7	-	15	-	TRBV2	TGTGCCAGCAGTGAAGCGCACCGACTTTCCTACGAGCAGTACTTC	CASSEAHRLSYEQYF
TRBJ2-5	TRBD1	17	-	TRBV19	TGTGCCAGTAGTACCGCCGGGACAGGGAAGGGGAGAGAGACCCAGTACTTC	CASSTAGTGKGRETQYF
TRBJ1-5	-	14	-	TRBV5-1	TGCGCCAGCAGCGTGGCGGGGGACAATCAGCCCCAGCATTTT	CASSVAGDNQPQHF
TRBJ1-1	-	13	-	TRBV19	TGTGCCAGTACGGGGGTCTTAAACACTGAAGCTTTCTTT	CASTGVLNTEAFF
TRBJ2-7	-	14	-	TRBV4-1	TGCGCCAGCAGCCAAGATGGGGCCGACTACGAGCAGTACTTC	CASSQDGADYEQYF
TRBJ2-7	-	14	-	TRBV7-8	TGTGCCAGCAGCTTAGGAGTAGTTTTCTACGAGCAGTACTTC	CASSLGVVFYEQYF
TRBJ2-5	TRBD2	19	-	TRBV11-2	TGTGCCAGCGGACCGGGACTAGCGGGAGAGATTAATTTCCAAGAGACCCAGTACTTC	CASGPGLAGEINFQETQYF
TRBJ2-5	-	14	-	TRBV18	TGTGCCAGCTCACCACAGGCAGGGAAGGAGACCCAGTACTTC	CASSPQAGKETQYF
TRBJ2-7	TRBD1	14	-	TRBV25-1	TGTGCCAGCAGTCTGGTTTTAGGGGGCAACGAGCAGTACTTC	CASSLVLGGNEQYF
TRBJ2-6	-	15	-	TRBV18	TGTGCCAGCTCACCTCGGAGCTCTGGGGCCAACGTCCTGACTTTC	CASSPRSSGANVLTF
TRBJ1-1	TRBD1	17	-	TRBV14	TGTGCCAGCAGCCCAAACGGGGACAGTTTGACGAACACTGAAGCTTTCTTT	CASSPNGDSLTNTEAFF
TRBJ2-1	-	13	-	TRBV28	TGTGCCAGCAGTTTAAGGGGGTACAATGAGCAGTTCTTC	CASSLRGYNEQFF
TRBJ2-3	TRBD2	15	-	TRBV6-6	TGTGCCAGCAGTTCAGGACTAGCGGGCACAGATACGCAGTATTTT	CASSSGLAGTDTQYF
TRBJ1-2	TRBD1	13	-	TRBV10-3	TGTGCCATCAGTCCCGGACAGGACTATGGCTACACCTTC	CAISPGQDYGYTF
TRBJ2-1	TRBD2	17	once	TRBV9	TGTGCCAGCAGCGTAACTAGCGGCCCCTCGGGAGTCAATGAGCAGTTCTTC	CASSVTSGPSGVNEQFF
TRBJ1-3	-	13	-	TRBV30	TGTGCCTGGAGTGGAGGCTCTGGAAACACCATATATTTT	CAWSGGSGNTIYF
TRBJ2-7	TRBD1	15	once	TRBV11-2	TGTGCCAGCAGCTTAATTCGACAGGGTACCTACGAGCAGTACTTC	CASSLIRQGTYEQYF
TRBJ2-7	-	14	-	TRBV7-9	TGTGCCAGCAGCTTAGGGGTAGGGGTCGACGAGCAGTACTTC	CASSLGVGVDEQYF
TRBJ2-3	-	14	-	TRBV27	TGTGCCAGCAGTTTAGTGCTAGCTGCAGATACGCAGTATTTT	CASSLVLAADTQYF
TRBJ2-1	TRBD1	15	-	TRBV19	TGTGCCAGTAGTACACCGGGACAGGGGTTCAATGAGCAGTTCTTC	CASSTPGQGFNEQFF
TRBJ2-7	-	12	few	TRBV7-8	TGTGCCAGCAGCTTACTAGCTGGCGAGCAGTACTTC	CASSLLAGEQYF
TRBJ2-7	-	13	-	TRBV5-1	TGCGCCAGCAGCCCGGATGTTACCTACGAGCAGTACTTC	CASSPDVTYEQYF
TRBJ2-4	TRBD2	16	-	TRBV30	TGTGCCTGGAGTCGAGGGGAGGGATGGGAAAAGGACATTCAGTACTTC	CAWSRGEGWEKDIQYF
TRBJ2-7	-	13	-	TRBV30	TGTGCCTGGAGTGTTCGTCTGGAGGGCGAGCAGTACTTC	CAWSVRLEGEQYF